The rows below give T cell receptor beta chains drawn from one sample of a study of T cells in Graves' hyperthyroidism and ophthalmopathy. TCRdb fed the multiplex PCR reads into MiXCR, producing one record per CDR3 protein. The data show some 570,000 distinct CDR3 sequences, under 20% seen once. Sequencing was carried out using blood. The receptors derive from a woman aged 18-35 years with Graves' ophthalmopathy. Each CDR3 is given with its conserved first and last residue. D genes are given only for firm matches. Size is stated for part of the rows, as once, few or many counts, or as a class when the clone is expanded.

15	TRBJ2-5	TRBD2	TRBV27	many	TGTGCCAGCAGTTACGACGGGGGGGCAGCAGAGACCCAGTACTTC	CASSYDGGAAETQYF
18	TRBJ2-3	TRBD2	TRBV12-3/TRBV12-4	few	TGTGCCAGCAGTTTCGGCGGGAGGGCCGGGATGGGCACAGATACGCAGTATTTT	CASSFGGRAGMGTDTQYF
14	TRBJ2-7	-	TRBV3-2	many	TGTGCCAGCAGCCCTAGGGGGGCCTCCTACGAGCAGTACTTC	CASSPRGASYEQYF
17	TRBJ2-1	TRBD2	TRBV3-1	many	TGTGCCAGCAGCCAAGATCTTCTTGGACTAGCGGGCAATGAGCAGTTCTTC	CASSQDLLGLAGNEQFF
17	TRBJ1-1	TRBD1	TRBV29-1	-	TGCAGCGTTGAAGGGAGAAGGACAGGGGGCGTAGGCACTGAAGCTTTCTTT	CSVEGRRTGGVGTEAFF
14	TRBJ2-1	TRBD2	TRBV10-2	-	TGCGCCAGCAGACTAGCGGGGGGATTCAATGAGCAGTTCTTC	CASRLAGGFNEQFF
15	TRBJ2-7	TRBD1	TRBV6-2/TRBV6-3	-	TGTGCCAGCAGTTACTTGTCGGACAGGGACTACGAGCAGTACTTC	CASSYLSDRDYEQYF
14	TRBJ1-2	-	TRBV9	-	TGTGCCAGCAGCGCCGGCGTAGGGGCCTATGGCTACACCTTC	CASSAGVGAYGYTF
16	TRBJ2-6	-	TRBV6-1	few	TGTGCCAGCACCCAAAGGGGGGGGACTGGGGCCAACGTCCTGACTTTC	CASTQRGGTGANVLTF
17	TRBJ2-4	-	TRBV3-1	-	TGTGCCAGCAGCCAAGCCCTCGACAGTTTAGCCAAAAACATTCAGTACTTC	CASSQALDSLAKNIQYF
13	TRBJ1-4	-	TRBV18	many	TGTGCCAGCTCACCCGACAGTAATGAAAAACTGTTTTTT	CASSPDSNEKLFF
17	TRBJ2-5	-	TRBV6-6	-	TGTGCCAGCAGTTACTCGAGTACTAGCTTGAGTGGAGAGACCCAGTACTTC	CASSYSSTSLSGETQYF
14	TRBJ1-1	-	TRBV28	-	TGTGTCAGCAGTTGGAGTCGAGCAGACACTGAAGCTTTCTTT	CVSSWSRADTEAFF
14	TRBJ2-7	-	TRBV4-1	many	TGCGCCAGCAGCCACCGACAGGCTGCCTACGAGCAGTACTTC	CASSHRQAAYEQYF
13	TRBJ2-4	TRBD1	TRBV28	-	TGTGCCAGCAGTTTTAGACAGGGGAACATTCAGTACTTC	CASSFRQGNIQYF
12	TRBJ2-1	-	TRBV10-2	few	TGCGCCAGCAGTGAGGGAGGGAATGAGCAGTTCTTC	CASSEGGNEQFF
13	TRBJ2-1	TRBD2	TRBV2	many	TGTGCCAGCAGGGTCGGGACTAGCGGGGAGCAGTTCTTC	CASRVGTSGEQFF
16	TRBJ2-7	TRBD1	TRBV28	many	TGTGCCAGCAGTTTATGGGGGGACAGGGGGTTCGACGAGCAGTACTTC	CASSLWGDRGFDEQYF
15	TRBJ1-1	TRBD1	TRBV19	-	TGTGCCAGTAGTATGGGACAGCTTATGAACACTGAAGCTTTCTTT	CASSMGQLMNTEAFF
13	TRBJ2-7	-	TRBV6-2/TRBV6-3	many	TGTGCCAGCGCCTTAACGGAGGGCCTCGAGCAGTACTTC	CASALTEGLEQYF
15	TRBJ2-2	TRBD1	TRBV29-1	few	TGCAGCGCTGGAACGGGACAGGAATACACCGGGGAGCTGTTTTTT	CSAGTGQEYTGELFF
13	TRBJ1-2	TRBD1	TRBV20-1	few	TGCAGTGCTTTCCTTCAGGGGGTAGCTGGCTACACCTTC	CSAFLQGVAGYTF
16	TRBJ2-7	TRBD2	TRBV6-2/TRBV6-3	once	TGTGCCAGCAGTTACTCGACTAGCGGAGTAGCCTACGAGCAGTACTTC	CASSYSTSGVAYEQYF
15	TRBJ2-5	TRBD2	TRBV20-1	many	TGCAGTGCTAGCCTTCGGACTAGCGGGGTCGGGACCCAGTACTTC	CSASLRTSGVGTQYF
14	TRBJ1-2	-	TRBV18	many	TGTGCCAGCTCACCATTGAGGGACATAGGAGGCTACACCTTC	CASSPLRDIGGYTF
16	TRBJ2-5	-	TRBV10-3	many	TGTGCCATCAGTGAAAAAATCGGAGAATGGACAGAGACCCAGTACTTC	CAISEKIGEWTETQYF
15	TRBJ1-4	-	TRBV28	many	TGTGCCAGCACCATCGGACAGTCCACTAATGAAAAACTGTTTTTT	CASTIGQSTNEKLFF